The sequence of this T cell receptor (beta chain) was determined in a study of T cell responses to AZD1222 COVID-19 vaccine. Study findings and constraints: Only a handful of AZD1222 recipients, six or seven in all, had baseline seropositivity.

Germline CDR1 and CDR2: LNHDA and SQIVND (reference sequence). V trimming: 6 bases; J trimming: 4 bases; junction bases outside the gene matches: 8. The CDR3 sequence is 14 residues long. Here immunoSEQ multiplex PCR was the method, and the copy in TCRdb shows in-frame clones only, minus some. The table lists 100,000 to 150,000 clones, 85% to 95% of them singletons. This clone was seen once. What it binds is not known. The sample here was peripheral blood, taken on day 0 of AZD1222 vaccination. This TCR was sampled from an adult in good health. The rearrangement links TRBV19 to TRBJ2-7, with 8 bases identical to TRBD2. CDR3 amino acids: CASSPGTSFYEQYF. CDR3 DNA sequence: TGTGCCAGTAGCCCTGGGACTAGTTTTTACGAGCAGTACTTC.